These T cell receptor beta chains were read from a single sample in a study of CD8+ T cells in alopecia areata. Measured with immunoSEQ multiplex PCR; TCRdb has only the in-frame clones, and not every one. The data hold about 200,000 clones, with approximately 60% observed a single time. The sequences come from CD4+ T cells sorted from blood, collected at week 4, from a patient treated with tofacitinib. The receptors come from a human donor with alopecia areata. Both conserved end residues are part of each CDR3. Each record gives: J gene, V gene, clone size, D gene, CDR3 DNA, CDR3 protein. A D gene is named only where the DNA matches it firmly. A clone size is listed for some rows: how often the clone was seen (once, few, many), or a class if it is expanded.

j_call: TRBJ1-2
v_call: TRBV5-4
clone_size: .
d_call: .
cdr3_nt: TGTGCCAGCAGCCCGGACAGTCAAGGCTACACCTTC
cdr3_aa: CASSPDSQGYTF

j_call: TRBJ2-1
v_call: TRBV19
clone_size: few
d_call: TRBD1
cdr3_nt: TGTGCCAGTATCCCGCCGGGACAGGGGTACAATGAGCAGTTCTTC
cdr3_aa: CASIPPGQGYNEQFF

j_call: TRBJ1-5
v_call: TRBV29-1
clone_size: .
d_call: .
cdr3_nt: TGCAGCGTTAGCGATCGGCAGCCCCAGCATTTT
cdr3_aa: CSVSDRQPQHF

j_call: TRBJ1-3
v_call: TRBV5-6
clone_size: once
d_call: .
cdr3_nt: TGTGCCAGCAGAGCCCGCAGGGGTAATCGAAACACCATATATTTT
cdr3_aa: CASRARRGNRNTIYF

j_call: TRBJ1-2
v_call: TRBV5-6
clone_size: few
d_call: TRBD1
cdr3_nt: TGTGCCAGCAGCTTGGACAGGGGGCCCTATTATGGCTACACCTTC
cdr3_aa: CASSLDRGPYYGYTF

j_call: TRBJ1-2
v_call: TRBV4-2
clone_size: once
d_call: .
cdr3_nt: TGTGCCAGCAGCCAAGCGGGTTCAGGTGGCTACACCTTC
cdr3_aa: CASSQAGSGGYTF

j_call: TRBJ2-3
v_call: TRBV4-2
clone_size: .
d_call: .
cdr3_nt: TGTGCCAGCGGGGAAAAAGCGGGCACAGATACGCAGTATTTT
cdr3_aa: CASGEKAGTDTQYF

j_call: TRBJ1-3
v_call: TRBV7-2
clone_size: few
d_call: TRBD1
cdr3_nt: TGTGCCAGCAGCTTGGGACAGGTGCGCTCTGGAAACACCATATATTTT
cdr3_aa: CASSLGQVRSGNTIYF

j_call: TRBJ1-2
v_call: TRBV4-1
clone_size: .
d_call: .
cdr3_nt: TGCGCCAGCAGCCAAGATCAAAGGGGGAGTATATTTGTTCGCTACACCTTC
cdr3_aa: CASSQDQRGSIFVRYTF

j_call: TRBJ2-1
v_call: TRBV18
clone_size: few
d_call: .
cdr3_nt: TGTGCCAGCTCACCACGGAAGCAAGAGCAGTTCTTC
cdr3_aa: CASSPRKQEQFF

j_call: TRBJ1-2
v_call: TRBV5-5
clone_size: .
d_call: .
cdr3_nt: TGTGCCAGCAGCTACACAGGCTATGGCTACACCTTC
cdr3_aa: CASSYTGYGYTF

j_call: TRBJ2-7
v_call: TRBV9
clone_size: few
d_call: .
cdr3_nt: TGTGCCAGCAGCCCATCGACAGCCTCCTACGAGCAGTACTTC
cdr3_aa: CASSPSTASYEQYF

j_call: TRBJ2-1
v_call: TRBV7-2
clone_size: .
d_call: TRBD1
cdr3_nt: TGTGCCAGCAGTAAGAGACAGGGGGCAGGGAATGAGCAGTTCTTC
cdr3_aa: CASSKRQGAGNEQFF

j_call: TRBJ2-7
v_call: TRBV10-3
clone_size: .
d_call: .
cdr3_nt: TGTGCCATCAGCCTCACCGGGGAGTACGAGCAGTACTTC
cdr3_aa: CAISLTGEYEQYF

j_call: TRBJ1-4
v_call: TRBV29-1
clone_size: .
d_call: .
cdr3_nt: TGCAGCGTTGCAGGGAATACTAATGAAAAACTGTTTTTT
cdr3_aa: CSVAGNTNEKLFF

j_call: TRBJ2-5
v_call: TRBV30
clone_size: .
d_call: .
cdr3_nt: TGTGCCTGCGCTACTGTTGGGACCCAGTACTTC
cdr3_aa: CACATVGTQYF

j_call: TRBJ2-3
v_call: TRBV9
clone_size: .
d_call: TRBD2
cdr3_nt: TGTGCCAGCAGCGTAGCGGGCGGGGGGAGCACAGATACGCAGTATTTT
cdr3_aa: CASSVAGGGSTDTQYF

j_call: TRBJ2-1
v_call: TRBV9
clone_size: .
d_call: .
cdr3_nt: TGTGCCAGCAGCGTAGTAGGCACCTACTACAATGAGCAGTTCTTC
cdr3_aa: CASSVVGTYYNEQFF

j_call: TRBJ2-7
v_call: TRBV5-1
clone_size: .
d_call: .
cdr3_nt: TGCGCCAGCAGCTTTAAGCAGGGGTCGGACGAGCAGTACTTC
cdr3_aa: CASSFKQGSDEQYF

j_call: TRBJ2-5
v_call: TRBV7-2
clone_size: .
d_call: TRBD2
cdr3_nt: TGTGCCAGCAGCTCTAGCGGGGGGAAAGAGACCCAGTACTTC
cdr3_aa: CASSSSGGKETQYF

j_call: TRBJ2-5
v_call: TRBV9
clone_size: .
d_call: TRBD2
cdr3_nt: TGTGCCAGCAGCCCAGCGGAGCGGGAGGAGACCCAGTACTTC
cdr3_aa: CASSPAEREETQYF

j_call: TRBJ2-5
v_call: TRBV7-2
clone_size: .
d_call: TRBD2
cdr3_nt: TGTGCCAGCAGCTTAGGGGCTAGCGGGGGGCTCCAAGAGACCCAGTACTTC
cdr3_aa: CASSLGASGGLQETQYF

j_call: TRBJ2-3
v_call: TRBV2
clone_size: few
d_call: TRBD1
cdr3_nt: TGTGCCAGCAGCAACCGGGACCCAGGGGGAAATACGCAGTATTTT
cdr3_aa: CASSNRDPGGNTQYF

j_call: TRBJ2-6
v_call: TRBV5-4
clone_size: few
d_call: TRBD1
cdr3_nt: TGTGCCAGCGGGACAGGGGGGACCTCTGGGGCCAACGTCCTGACTTTC
cdr3_aa: CASGTGGTSGANVLTF

j_call: TRBJ1-1
v_call: TRBV6-5
clone_size: .
d_call: .
cdr3_nt: TGTGCCAGCAGTTTACAGGGATACACTGAAGCTTTCTTT
cdr3_aa: CASSLQGYTEAFF

j_call: TRBJ2-7
v_call: TRBV25-1
clone_size: .
d_call: .
cdr3_nt: TGTGCCAGCGGGAGGGGGGCCTACGAGCAGTACTTC
cdr3_aa: CASGRGAYEQYF

j_call: TRBJ1-2
v_call: TRBV29-1
clone_size: .
d_call: .
cdr3_nt: TGCAGCGTTGCGGAGTATGGCTACACCTTC
cdr3_aa: CSVAEYGYTF

j_call: TRBJ2-5
v_call: TRBV28
clone_size: .
d_call: .
cdr3_nt: TGTGCCAGCAGTTCCCTAGGGGGAGTGCAAGAGACCCAGTACTTC
cdr3_aa: CASSSLGGVQETQYF